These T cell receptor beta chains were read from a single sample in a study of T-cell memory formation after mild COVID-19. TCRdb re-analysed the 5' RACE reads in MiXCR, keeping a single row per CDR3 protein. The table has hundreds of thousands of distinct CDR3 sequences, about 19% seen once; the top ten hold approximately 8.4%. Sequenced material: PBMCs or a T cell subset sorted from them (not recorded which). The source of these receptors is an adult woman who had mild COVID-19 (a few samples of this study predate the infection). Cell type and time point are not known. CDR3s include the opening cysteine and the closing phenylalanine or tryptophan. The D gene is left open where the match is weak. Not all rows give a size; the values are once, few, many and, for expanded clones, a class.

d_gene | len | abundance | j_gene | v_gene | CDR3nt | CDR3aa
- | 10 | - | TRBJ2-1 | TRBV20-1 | TGCAGTGCTAGCCGGGACCAGCAGTTCTTC | CSASRDQQFF
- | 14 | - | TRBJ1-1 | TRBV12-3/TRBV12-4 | TGTGCCAGCAGTCCCCCCGGGTCCGGCATAGAAGCTTTCTTT | CASSPPGSGIEAFF
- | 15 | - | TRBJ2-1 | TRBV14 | TGTGCCAGCAGCCAAGAATTGGGGGGCTACAATGAGCAGTTCTTC | CASSQELGGYNEQFF
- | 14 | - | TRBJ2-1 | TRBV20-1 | TGCAGTGCAGGGAGGGGGCCACTCTACAATGAGCAGTTCTTC | CSAGRGPLYNEQFF
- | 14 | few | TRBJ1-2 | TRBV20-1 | TGCAGTGCTAGAGCCACCGGGTCTATTAGGGGCTACACCTTC | CSARATGSIRGYTF
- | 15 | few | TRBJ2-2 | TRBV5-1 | TGCGCCAGCAGCAGCCGTCAACGGGGGTTCGGGGAGCTGTTTTTT | CASSSRQRGFGELFF
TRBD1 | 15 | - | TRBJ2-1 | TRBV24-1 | TGTGCCACCAGTGAGTTGACAGGGCTCCAGGGTGAGCAGTTCTTC | CATSELTGLQGEQFF
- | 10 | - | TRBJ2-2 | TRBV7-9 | TGTGCCAGGGACACCGGGGAGCTGTTTTTT | CARDTGELFF
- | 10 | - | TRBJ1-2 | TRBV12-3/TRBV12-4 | TGTGCCAGCAGCGGTCACGGCTACACCTTC | CASSGHGYTF
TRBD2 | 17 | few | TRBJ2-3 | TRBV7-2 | TGTGCCAGCAGCTTGCATCGGACTAGCGGGAGCACAGATACGCAGTATTTT | CASSLHRTSGSTDTQYF
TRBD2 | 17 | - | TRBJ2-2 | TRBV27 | TGTGCCAGCAGGCACTCTAGCGGGGTCGCGAACACCGGGGAGCTGTTTTTT | CASRHSSGVANTGELFF
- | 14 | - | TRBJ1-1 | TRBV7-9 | TGTGCCAGCAGCTCTCACCGGGACAACACTGAAGCTTTCTTT | CASSSHRDNTEAFF
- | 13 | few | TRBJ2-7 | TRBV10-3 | TGTGCCATCAGAGGGACGGATTCCTACGAGCAGTACTTC | CAIRGTDSYEQYF
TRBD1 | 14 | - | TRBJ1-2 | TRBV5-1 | TGCGCCAGCAGCTTCAGACAGGGAGTCTATGGCTACACCTTC | CASSFRQGVYGYTF
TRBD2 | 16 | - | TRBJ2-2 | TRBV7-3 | TGTGCCAGCAGCTCCACTAGCGGGAGACCCACCGGGGAGCTGTTTTTT | CASSSTSGRPTGELFF
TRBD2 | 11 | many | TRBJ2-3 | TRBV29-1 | TGCAGCGTCCGCGGGGGAAATACGCAGTATTTT | CSVRGGNTQYF
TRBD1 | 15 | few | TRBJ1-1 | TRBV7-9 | TGTGCCAGCAGCCGGACAGGGGCCGGGAACACTGAAGCTTTCTTT | CASSRTGAGNTEAFF
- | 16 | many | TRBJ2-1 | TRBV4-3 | TGCGCCAGCAGCCAAGGGCACGGGGGAGGGGGGATGGAGCAGTTCTTC | CASSQGHGGGGMEQFF
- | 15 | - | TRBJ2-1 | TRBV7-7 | TGTGCCAGCAGCTTAGGGCGCCAGGGCGGGAATGAGCAGTTCTTC | CASSLGRQGGNEQFF
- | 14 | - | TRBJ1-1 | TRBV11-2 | TGTGCCAGCACCCTTGGTCGCCAAGGTAGTGAAGCTTTCTTT | CASTLGRQGSEAFF
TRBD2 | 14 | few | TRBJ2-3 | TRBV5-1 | TGCGCCAGCAGCTTGGAGGCTAGCGGGGATACGCAGTATTTT | CASSLEASGDTQYF
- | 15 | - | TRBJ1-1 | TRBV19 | TGTGCCAGTGGGACTAAAGCCGCGGGGAACACTGAAGCTTTCTTT | CASGTKAAGNTEAFF
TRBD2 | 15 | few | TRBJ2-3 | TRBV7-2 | TGTGCCAGCAGCGCCACTAGCGGGAGTGCAGATACGCAGTATTTT | CASSATSGSADTQYF
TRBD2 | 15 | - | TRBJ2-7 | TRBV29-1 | TGCAGCGTTGAATTCGCGGGAGGAAGCTCCTACGAGCAGTACTTC | CSVEFAGGSSYEQYF
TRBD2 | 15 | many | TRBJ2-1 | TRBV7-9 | TGTGCCAGCATCAAGGCCCCTAGCGGGGACAATGAGCAGTTCTTC | CASIKAPSGDNEQFF
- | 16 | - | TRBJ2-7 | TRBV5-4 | TGTGCCAGCAGCTTGGCTTACCAGGGGACATCCTACGAGCAGTACTTC | CASSLAYQGTSYEQYF
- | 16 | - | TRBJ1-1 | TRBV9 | TGTGCCAGCAGCGTTGGGTTGGACGGATTGAACACTGAAGCTTTCTTT | CASSVGLDGLNTEAFF
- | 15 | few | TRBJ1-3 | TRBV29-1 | TGCAGCGTTGTATGGCAGTTGGACTCTGGAAACACCATATATTTT | CSVVWQLDSGNTIYF
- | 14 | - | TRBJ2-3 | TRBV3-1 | TGTGCCAGCGGAGAGGCGGCTAGCACAGATACGCAGTATTTT | CASGEAASTDTQYF
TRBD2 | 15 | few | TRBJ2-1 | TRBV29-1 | TGCAGCGTTGCGCCTAGCGGAAACTCCTACAATGAGCAGTTCTTC | CSVAPSGNSYNEQFF
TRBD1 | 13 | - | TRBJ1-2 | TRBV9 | TGTGCCAGCAGTCAACAGGGGCCCTATGGCTACACCTTC | CASSQQGPYGYTF
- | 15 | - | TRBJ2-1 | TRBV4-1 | TGCGCCAGCAGTCGTAACTATCGGGGACGGGATGAGCAGTTCTTC | CASSRNYRGRDEQFF
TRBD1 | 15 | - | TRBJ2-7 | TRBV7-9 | TGTGCCAGCAGCTTAGTAACAGGGGGCGGAGGCGAGCAGTACTTC | CASSLVTGGGGEQYF
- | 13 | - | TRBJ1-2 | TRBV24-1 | TGTGCCACCAGTGATTCAGGGGAGACTGGCTACACCTTC | CATSDSGETGYTF
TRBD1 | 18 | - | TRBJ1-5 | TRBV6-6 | TGTGCCAGCAGTTCCTTCCGATCAACAGGGGGCGGCAATCAGCCCCAGCATTTT | CASSSFRSTGGGNQPQHF
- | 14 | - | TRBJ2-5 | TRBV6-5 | TGTGCCAGCAGTTATCTCGGGGGAAAAGAGACCCAGTACTTC | CASSYLGGKETQYF
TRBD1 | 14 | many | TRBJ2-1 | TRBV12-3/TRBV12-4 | TGTGCCAGCAGTTTGGGGACAGGGGGCGATGAGCAGTTCTTC | CASSLGTGGDEQFF
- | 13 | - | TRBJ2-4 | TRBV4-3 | TGCGCCAGCAGCCAAGGGATCCGGGACATTCAGTACTTC | CASSQGIRDIQYF
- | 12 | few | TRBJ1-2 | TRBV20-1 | TGCAGTGCTAAAGACAGGAACTATGGCTACACCTTC | CSAKDRNYGYTF
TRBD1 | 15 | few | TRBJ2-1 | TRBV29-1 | TGCAGCGTTGAAGTTGCGACAGGGAATTACAATGAGCAGTTCTTC | CSVEVATGNYNEQFF
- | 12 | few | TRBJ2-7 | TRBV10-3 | TGTGCCTCCCAGGACGAGAACTACGAGCAGTACTTC | CASQDENYEQYF
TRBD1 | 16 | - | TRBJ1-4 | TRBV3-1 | TGTGCCAGCAGCCAACGAATCAGGGGGGGACCGGTAAAACTGTTTTTT | CASSQRIRGGPVKLFF
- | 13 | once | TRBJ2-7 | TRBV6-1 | TGTGCCAGCAGTGAAGCGCTTCGGATGAAGCAGTACTTC | CASSEALRMKQYF
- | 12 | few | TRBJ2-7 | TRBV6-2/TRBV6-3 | TGTGCCAGCAGCCACGGCCTGGGGGAGCAGTACTTC | CASSHGLGEQYF
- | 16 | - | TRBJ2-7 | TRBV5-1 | TGCGCCAGCAGCTTGGAGGCAGGGGTCTACTCCTACGAGCAGTACTTC | CASSLEAGVYSYEQYF
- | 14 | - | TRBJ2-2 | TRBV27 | TGTGCCACCAAAAAAAACAGGAACACCGGGGAGCTGTTTTTT | CATKKNRNTGELFF
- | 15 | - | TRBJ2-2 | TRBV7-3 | TGTGCCAGCAGCTTAAGTCCGGTTAGCGCCGGGGAGCTGTTTTTT | CASSLSPVSAGELFF
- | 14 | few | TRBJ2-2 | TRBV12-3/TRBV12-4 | TGTGCCAGCAGTGGACGGTTCGCCGCCGGGGAGCTGTTTTTT | CASSGRFAAGELFF
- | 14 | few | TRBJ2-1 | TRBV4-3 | TGCGCCAGCAGCCAACCATCGCCTCTCAATGAGCAGTTCTTC | CASSQPSPLNEQFF
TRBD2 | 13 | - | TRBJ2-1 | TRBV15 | TGTGCCACCAGCTCCCGAGCGGGAAATGAGCAGTTCTTC | CATSSRAGNEQFF
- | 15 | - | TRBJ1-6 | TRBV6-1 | TGTGCCAGCAGTGAAGCAATGGGGTTTGCTTCACCCCTCCACTTT | CASSEAMGFASPLHF
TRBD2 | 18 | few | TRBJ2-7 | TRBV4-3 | TGCGCCAGCAGCCAGGGACTAGCGGGGCCCCCTTTCTCCTACGAGCAGTACTTC | CASSQGLAGPPFSYEQYF